The next 13 T cell receptor beta chains were all read from a single sample in a study of identical twins. TCRdb analysed the 5' RACE reads with MiXCR anew, one entry per CDR3 protein. Seen here are more than 1.5 million distinct CDR3 sequences, roughly 35% observed once, and the top ten hold approximately 0.25%. Material: cord blood. These receptors were collected from a newborn girl in good health.

The chain recombines TRBV5-1 with TRBJ1-1; D remains unclear. CDR1 SGHRS and CDR2 YFSETQ come from the germline V gene. This CDR3 comprises 15 residues. V shed 0 bases and J shed 1 base, with 10 bases lying between them. CDR3 region: CASSLAWRTNTEAFF. As DNA, the CDR3 is TGCGCCAGCAGCTTGGCCTGGCGAACGAACACTGAAGCTTTCTTT.

This clonotype was seen more than once but under ten times. This chain joins TRBV6-4 and TRBJ2-7; 9 nucleotides match TRBD2. V lost 3 bases and J lost 0; bases outside the gene matches: 6. Germline loops: CDR1 MRHNA, CDR2 SNTAGT. This CDR3 comprises 16 residues. The CDR3 loop reads CASSEVAGVSSYEQYF. The CDR3 nucleotides are TGTGCCAGCAGTGAGGTAGCGGGGGTAAGCTCCTACGAGCAGTACTTC.

This clonotype has only a few counts. The DNA for the CDR3 is TGTGCCAGCAGTGCTACTAGCTCTAGCTCTGGGGCCAACGTCCTGACTTTC. Amino acid sequence: CASSATSSSSGANVLTF. The chain is built from TRBV25-1 and TRBJ2-6, with D perhaps TRBD2 (6 bases). The CDR3 is made up of 17 amino acids. Trimming removed 4 bases from V and 0 bases from J, with 13 bases in between. CDR1 and CDR2 (germline): MGHDK, SYGVNS.

This clonotype was observed many times. The chain links TRBV29-1 to TRBJ2-3; unclear D gene. Trimming cost V 4 bases and J 1 base, with 6 bases left between them. The CDR3 loop spans 12 amino acids. The germline V gene encodes CDR1 SQVTM and CDR2 ANQGSEA. The DNA of the CDR3 is TGCAGCGTTGCCCCGGGCACAGATACGCAGTATTTT. It codes for CSVAPGTDTQYF.

The V call is TRBV28, the J call TRBJ2-3, with 10 bases fitting TRBD1. The CDR3 covers 16 residues. Germline CDR1 reads MDHEN; CDR2 reads SYDVKM. V trimming: 5 bases; J trimming: 5 bases; junction bases outside the gene matches: 10. Here the CDR3 reads CASSIRTGGGKDTQYF. The CDR3 DNA is TGTGCCAGCAGTATACGGACAGGGGGTGGCAAAGATACGCAGTATTTT.

The rearrangement joins TRBV12-3 or TRBV12-4 to TRBJ2-1; D not certain. There are 13 residues in the CDR3. Trimming removed 6 bases at V and 6 bases at J, with 12 bases between. For the CDR3, the DNA is TGTGCCAGCAGCCATCGAGCATCCAATGAGCAGTTCTTC. Its protein is CASSHRASNEQFF.

J is TRBJ2-1 and V is TRBV7-9; D is undetermined. This CDR3 is built from 13 residues. The germline gives CDR1 SEHNR, CDR2 FQNEAQ (reference sequence). V gave up 5 bases and J gave up 8 bases, with 13 bases separating them. CDR3 nucleotide sequence: TGTGCCAGCAGCCCTATTGTGACGGATGAGCAGTTCTTC. Amino acids: CASSPIVTDEQFF.

V is TRBV19 and J is TRBJ1-1; D unclear. CDR1 is LNHDA, CDR2 SQIVND, per germline (reference sequence). The CDR3 loop spans 15 amino acids. Trimming shortened V by 6 bases and J by 0 bases, and 14 bases separated the two germline ends. The CDR3 loop reads CASRISSGLNTEAFF. The DNA for the CDR3 is TGTGCCAGTAGAATATCGTCCGGACTGAACACTGAAGCTTTCTTT.

J is TRBJ2-1 and V is TRBV6-6, with 11 bases matching TRBD2. The germline CDR1 and CDR2 sequences are MNHNY and SVGAGI (reference sequence). Losses at the gene ends were 2 bases for V and 6 bases for J; bases not matched to a gene: 9. The CDR3 is 17 amino acids. The chain's CDR3 is CASSYVRVAGGPNEQFF. The CDR3 nucleotides read TGTGCCAGCAGTTACGTTAGGGTAGCGGGGGGGCCCAATGAGCAGTTCTTC.

The chain links TRBV25-1 to TRBJ2-5; no definite D call. Trimming took off 1 base at V and 10 bases at J, with 7 bases between the two ends. Germline values: CDR1 MGHDK, CDR2 SYGVNS. CDR3 length equals 11 residues. In nucleotides, the CDR3 is TGTGCCAGCAGTGAATTCGGCCTCCAGTACTTC. Translation: CASSEFGLQYF.

As concerns this clonotype: An end of the junction does not agree with germline; a read error may underlie this. The CDR3 DNA sequence: TGTGCCAGCAGCCGTCGAATAGGCCCGAACAATGGGCAGTTCTTC. Translation: CASSRRIGPNNGQFF. The chain recombines TRBV13 with TRBJ2-1; D call uncertain. Germline CDR1 reads PRHDT; CDR2 reads FYEKMQ (reference sequence). The CDR3 is 15 residues long. The variable domain in full, completed from reference TRBV13 and TRBJ2-1, reads AAGVIQSPRHLIKEKRETATLKCYPIPRHDTVYWYQQGPGQDPQFLISFYEKMQSDKGSIPDRFSAQQFSDYHSELNMSSLELGDSALYFCASSRRIGPNNGQFFGPGTRLTVL.

This clonotype was detected a few times. The rearrangement joins TRBV28 to TRBJ2-3; 7 bases line up with TRBD2. The CDR3 is 16 residues long. V trimming: 5 bases; J trimming: 2 bases; junction bases outside the gene matches: 10. Per germline, CDR1 MDHEN and CDR2 SYDVKM. The DNA for the CDR3 is TGTGCCAGCAGTCCCCCCGGGACTACCTACACAGATACGCAGTATTTT. Translating it yields CASSPPGTTYTDTQYF.

This clonotype was counted only a few times. J is TRBJ2-7 and V is TRBV6-1, with a tentative D call TRBD2 (5 bases). Germline V gene data show CDR1 as MNHNS and CDR2 as SASEGT. V dropped 9 bases and J dropped 5 bases, with 17 bases sitting between them. The CDR3 runs to 13 residues. The CDR3 sequence is CASYAGSLHEQYF. In nucleotides, the CDR3 is TGTGCCAGTTACGCGGGTTCCCTCCACGAGCAGTACTTC.